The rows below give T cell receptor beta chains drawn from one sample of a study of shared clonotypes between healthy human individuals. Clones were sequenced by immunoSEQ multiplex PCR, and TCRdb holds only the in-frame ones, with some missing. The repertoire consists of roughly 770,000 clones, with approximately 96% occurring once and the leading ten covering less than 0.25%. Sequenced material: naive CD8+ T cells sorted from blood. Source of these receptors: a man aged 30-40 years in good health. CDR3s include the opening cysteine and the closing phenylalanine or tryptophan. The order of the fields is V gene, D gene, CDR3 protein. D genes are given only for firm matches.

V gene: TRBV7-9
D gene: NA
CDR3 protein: CASSSREGYTEAFF

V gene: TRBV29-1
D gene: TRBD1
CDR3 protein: CSVEDLRGQDYGYTF

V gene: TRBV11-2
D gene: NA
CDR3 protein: CASSLQYGGPNTEAFF

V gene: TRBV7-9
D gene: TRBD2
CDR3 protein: CASSYTGTSGNEQFF

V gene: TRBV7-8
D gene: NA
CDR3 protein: CASSLGLESAKEQYF

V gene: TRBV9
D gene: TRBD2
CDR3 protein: CASSVELALPTDTQYF

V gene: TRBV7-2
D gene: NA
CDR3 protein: CASSLGPASSYEQYF

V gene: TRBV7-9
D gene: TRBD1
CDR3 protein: CASSLGTGDGYTF

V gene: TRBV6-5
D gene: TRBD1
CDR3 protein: CASSYIWDRVPYEQYF

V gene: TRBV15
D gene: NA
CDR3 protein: CATSREVSLRTEAFF

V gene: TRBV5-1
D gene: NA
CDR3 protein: CASRRTQSLEEQYF

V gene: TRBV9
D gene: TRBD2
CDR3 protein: CASSLGLAGGGGETQYF

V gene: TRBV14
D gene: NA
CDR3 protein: CASSQEGLGYNEQFF

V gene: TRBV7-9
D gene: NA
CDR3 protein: CASSLEGGVRGEQYF

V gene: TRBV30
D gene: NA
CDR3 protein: CAWMREAVYEQYF

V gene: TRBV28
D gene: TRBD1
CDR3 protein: CASSLRDRARKADTQYF

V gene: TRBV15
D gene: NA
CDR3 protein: CATSSSGRSPTSSYEQYF

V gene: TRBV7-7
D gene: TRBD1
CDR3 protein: CASSPGTGVEQYF

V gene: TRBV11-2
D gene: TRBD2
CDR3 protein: CASGKGLAGSYNEQFF

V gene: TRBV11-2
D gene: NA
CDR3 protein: CASSPPWGAYEQYF

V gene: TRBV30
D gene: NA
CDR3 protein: CAWSRGWDPKSAEAFF

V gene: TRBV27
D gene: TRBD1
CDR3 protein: CASSRPRQGPDEQYF

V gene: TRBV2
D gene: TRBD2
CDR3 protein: CASSAFEAGVRETQYF

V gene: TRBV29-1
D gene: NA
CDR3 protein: CSVVAIQETQYF

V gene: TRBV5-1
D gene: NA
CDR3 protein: CASSLVPGLRKKLFF

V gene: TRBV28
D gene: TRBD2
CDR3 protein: CASSGRGGPFGTDTQYF

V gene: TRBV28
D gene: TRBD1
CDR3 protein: CASSHRQGFDEQFF

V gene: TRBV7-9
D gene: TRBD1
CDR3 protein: CASRPAGGTGELFF